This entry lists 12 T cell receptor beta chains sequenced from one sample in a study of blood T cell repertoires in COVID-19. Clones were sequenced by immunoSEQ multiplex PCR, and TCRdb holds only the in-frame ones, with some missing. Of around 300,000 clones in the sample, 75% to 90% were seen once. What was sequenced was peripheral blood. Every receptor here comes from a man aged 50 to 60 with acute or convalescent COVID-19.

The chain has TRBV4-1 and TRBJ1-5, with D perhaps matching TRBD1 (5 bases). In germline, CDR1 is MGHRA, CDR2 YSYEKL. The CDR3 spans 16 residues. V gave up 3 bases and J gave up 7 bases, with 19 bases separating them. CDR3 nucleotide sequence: TGCGCCAGCAGCCAGGAGGGATCCAGGGTCGGGCAGCCCCAGCATTTT. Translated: CASSQEGSRVGQPQHF.

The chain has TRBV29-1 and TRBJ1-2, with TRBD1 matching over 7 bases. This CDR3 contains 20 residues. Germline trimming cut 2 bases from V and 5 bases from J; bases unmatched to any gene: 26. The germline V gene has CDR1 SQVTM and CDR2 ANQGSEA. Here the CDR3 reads CSVEYPRDRRPPGYGYGYTF. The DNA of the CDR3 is TGCAGCGTTGAATACCCCCGGGACAGAAGACCTCCCGGCTATGGGTATGGCTACACCTTC. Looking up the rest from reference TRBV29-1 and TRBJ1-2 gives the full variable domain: SAVISQKPSRDICQRGTSLTIQCQVDSQVTMMFWYRQQPGQSLTLIATANQGSEATYESGFVIDKFPISRPNLTFSTLTVSNMSPEDSSIYLCSVEYPRDRRPPGYGYGYTFGSGTRLTVV.

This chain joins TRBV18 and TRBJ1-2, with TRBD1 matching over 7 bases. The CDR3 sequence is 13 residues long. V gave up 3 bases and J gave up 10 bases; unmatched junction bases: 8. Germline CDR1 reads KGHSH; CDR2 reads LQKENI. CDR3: CASSPMKGTDYTF. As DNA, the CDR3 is TGTGCCAGCTCACCCATGAAGGGGACAGACTACACCTTC.

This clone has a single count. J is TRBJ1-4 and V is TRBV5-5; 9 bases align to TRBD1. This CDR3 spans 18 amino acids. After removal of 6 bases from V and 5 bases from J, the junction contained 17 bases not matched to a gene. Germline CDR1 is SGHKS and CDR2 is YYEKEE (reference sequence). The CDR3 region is CASTQLPGTGLRNEKLFF. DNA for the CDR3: TGTGCCAGCACCCAGCTCCCCGGGACAGGGCTGCGGAATGAAAAACTGTTTTTT. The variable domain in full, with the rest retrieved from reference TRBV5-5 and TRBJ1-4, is DAGVTQSPTHLIKTRGQQVTLRCSPISGHKSVSWYQQVLGQGPQFIFQYYEKEERGRGNFPDRFSARQFPNYSSELNVNALLLGDSALYLCASTQLPGTGLRNEKLFFGSGTQLSVL.

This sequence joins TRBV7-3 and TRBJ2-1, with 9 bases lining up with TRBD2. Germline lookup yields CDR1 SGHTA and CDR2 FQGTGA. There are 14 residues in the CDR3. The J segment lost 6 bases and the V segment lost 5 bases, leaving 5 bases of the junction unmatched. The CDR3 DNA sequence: TGTGCCAGCAGCACGGGACTAGCCCCCAATGAGCAGTTCTTC. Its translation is CASSTGLAPNEQFF.

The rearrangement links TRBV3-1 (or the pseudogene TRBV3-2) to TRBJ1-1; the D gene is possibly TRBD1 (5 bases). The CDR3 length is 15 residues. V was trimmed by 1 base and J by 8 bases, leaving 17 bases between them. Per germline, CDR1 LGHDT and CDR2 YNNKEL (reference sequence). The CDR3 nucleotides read TGTGCCAGCAGCCAAGTAGGAGGGGAGGTGGCAGAAGCTTTCTTT. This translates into CASSQVGGEVAEAFF.

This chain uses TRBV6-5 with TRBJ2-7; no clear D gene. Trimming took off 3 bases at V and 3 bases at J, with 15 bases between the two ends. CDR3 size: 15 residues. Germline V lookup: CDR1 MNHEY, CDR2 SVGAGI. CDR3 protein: CASSYSHSRIYEQYF. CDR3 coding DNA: TGTGCCAGCAGTTATTCCCACAGCAGGATCTACGAGCAGTACTTC.

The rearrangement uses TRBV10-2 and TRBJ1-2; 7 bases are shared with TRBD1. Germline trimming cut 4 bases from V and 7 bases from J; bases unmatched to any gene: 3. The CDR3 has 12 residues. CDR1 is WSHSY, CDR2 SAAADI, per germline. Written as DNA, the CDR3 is TGCGCCAGCAGTGCAACAGGGGCTGGCTACACCTTC. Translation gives CASSATGAGYTF.

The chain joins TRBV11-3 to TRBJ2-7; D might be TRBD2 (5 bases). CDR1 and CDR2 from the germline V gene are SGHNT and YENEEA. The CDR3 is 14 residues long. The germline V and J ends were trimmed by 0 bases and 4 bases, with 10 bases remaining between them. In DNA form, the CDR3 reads TGTGCCAGCAGCTTAGATTCCGGGGAGTACGAGCAGTACTTC. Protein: CASSLDSGEYEQYF.

CDR3 coding DNA: TGTGCCAGCAGCTTAGTGGGGGCAGGGGAAAGGGAAAAACTGTTTTTT. Amino acids: CASSLVGAGEREKLFF. The chain joins TRBV11-2 to TRBJ1-4; D is possibly TRBD1 (6 bases). The CDR3 is 16 amino acids. Germline-derived CDR1 and CDR2 are SGHAT and FQNNGV. With 1 base removed from V and 8 bases from J, the gap between germline ends came to 17 bases.

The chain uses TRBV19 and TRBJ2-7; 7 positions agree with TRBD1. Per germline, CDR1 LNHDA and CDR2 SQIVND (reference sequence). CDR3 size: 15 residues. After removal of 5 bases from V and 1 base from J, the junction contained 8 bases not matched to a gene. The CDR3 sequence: CASSETRQGSYEQYF. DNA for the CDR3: TGTGCCAGTAGTGAAACGCGACAGGGTTCCTACGAGCAGTACTTC.

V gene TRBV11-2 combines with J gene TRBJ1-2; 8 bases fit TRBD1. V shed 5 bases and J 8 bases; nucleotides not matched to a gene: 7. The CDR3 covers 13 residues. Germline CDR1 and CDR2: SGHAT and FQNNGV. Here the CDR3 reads CASSPGQGWGYTF. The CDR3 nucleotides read TGTGCCAGCAGCCCAGGACAGGGCTGGGGCTACACCTTC. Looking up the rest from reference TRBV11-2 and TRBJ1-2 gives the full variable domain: EAGVAQSPRYKIIEKRQSVAFWCNPISGHATLYWYQQILGQGPKLLIQFQNNGVVDDSQLPKDRFSAERLKGVDSTLKIQPAKLEDSAVYLCASSPGQGWGYTFGSGTRLTVV.